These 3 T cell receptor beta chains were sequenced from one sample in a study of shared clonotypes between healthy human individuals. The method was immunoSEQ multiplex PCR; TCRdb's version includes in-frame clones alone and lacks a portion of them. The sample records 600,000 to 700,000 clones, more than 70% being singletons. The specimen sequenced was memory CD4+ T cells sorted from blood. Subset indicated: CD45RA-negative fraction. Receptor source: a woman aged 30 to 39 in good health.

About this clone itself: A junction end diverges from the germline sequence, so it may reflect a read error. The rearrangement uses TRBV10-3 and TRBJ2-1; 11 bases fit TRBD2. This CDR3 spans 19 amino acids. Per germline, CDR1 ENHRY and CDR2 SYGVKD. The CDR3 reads CAISGLAGGNPTSYNGQFF. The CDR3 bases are TGTGCCATCAGTGGGCTAGCGGGAGGAAATCCCACATCCTACAATGGGCAGTTCTTC.

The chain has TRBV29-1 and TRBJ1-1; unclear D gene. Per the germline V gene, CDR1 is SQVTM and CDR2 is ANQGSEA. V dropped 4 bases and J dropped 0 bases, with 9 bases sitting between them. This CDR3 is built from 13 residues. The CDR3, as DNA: TGCAGCGTTGTTTCCAGGATGAACACTGAAGCTTTCTTT. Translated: CSVVSRMNTEAFF.

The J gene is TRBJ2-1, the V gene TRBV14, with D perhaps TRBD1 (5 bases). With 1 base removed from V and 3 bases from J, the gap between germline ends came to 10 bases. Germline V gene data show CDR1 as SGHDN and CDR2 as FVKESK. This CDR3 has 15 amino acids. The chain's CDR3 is CASSQAAGIYNEQFF. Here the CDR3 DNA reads TGTGCCAGCAGCCAAGCAGCAGGGATCTACAATGAGCAGTTCTTC.